This is a list of T cell receptor beta chains from one sample in a study of shared clonotypes between healthy human individuals. The protocol was immunoSEQ multiplex PCR, while the TCRdb copy is restricted to in-frame clones and leaves out a portion. The sample includes some 1,900,000 clones, around 96% of them seen just once. The specimen sequenced was naive CD8+ T cells sorted from blood. Receptors originate from a man aged 18-30 years in good health. Each CDR3 is given with its conserved first and last residue. The D gene is left open where the match is weak. The size of a clone is reported for some rows only, either as once, few or many, or as a class for expanded clones.

clone size,J gene,V gene,CDR3 length,D gene,CDR3 DNA,CDR3 protein
.,TRBJ1-2,TRBV11-2,14,.,TGTGCCAGCAGCTTAGAACCGGATGGCTATGGCTACACCTTC,CASSLEPDGYGYTF
once,TRBJ2-7,TRBV28,14,.,TGTGCCAGCAGTTTACGACAGAGCTCCTACGAGCAGTACTTC,CASSLRQSSYEQYF
.,TRBJ2-7,TRBV9,14,TRBD2,TGTGCCAGCAGCGATACTAGCGCCTCCTACGAGCAGTACTTC,CASSDTSASYEQYF
.,TRBJ1-2,TRBV5-1,19,TRBD1,TGCGCCAGCAGCTTCCCTACCCGGGACAGGGGGCGCGGAAACTATGGCTACACCTTC,CASSFPTRDRGRGNYGYTF
.,TRBJ1-1,TRBV4-1,12,.,TGCGCCAGCAGCCAAGTATACGGCGAAGCTTTCTTT,CASSQVYGEAFF
few,TRBJ2-7,TRBV9,14,.,TGTGCCAGCAGCGTAGGGCAGAGCTCCTACGAGCAGTACTTC,CASSVGQSSYEQYF
.,TRBJ1-5,TRBV27,13,.,TGTGCCAGCAGTTCAGGGTTGGACCAGCCCCAGCATTTT,CASSSGLDQPQHF
.,TRBJ1-6,TRBV6-1,13,TRBD1,TGTGCCAGCAGTCCCCTGACAGGGTGGCCCCTCCACTTT,CASSPLTGWPLHF
.,TRBJ2-7,TRBV19,17,.,TGTGCCAGTAGTATAGATTCAGTCGGGGGGCCTCGGGACGAGCAGTACTTC,CASSIDSVGGPRDEQYF
.,TRBJ2-1,TRBV14,15,.,TGTGCCAGCAGCCCGAGGGGGGACTTACGGATTGAGCAGTTCTTC,CASSPRGDLRIEQFF
.,TRBJ2-7,TRBV6-1,14,TRBD2,TGTGCCAGCACCAGACTAGCGGGCTCCTACGAGCAGTACTTC,CASTRLAGSYEQYF
.,TRBJ2-1,TRBV5-1,14,.,TGCGCCAGCAGCTTGGCCGCAGGTTGGAGTGAGCAGTTCTTC,CASSLAAGWSEQFF
.,TRBJ1-1,TRBV7-9,15,.,TGTGCCAGCAGCGCAACAGCAGGGGAAAACACTGAAGCTTTCTTT,CASSATAGENTEAFF
once,TRBJ2-7,TRBV2,16,TRBD2,TGTGCCAGCAGTGAGGACATGGCGGGAGGGCCGGGGGAGCAGTACTTC,CASSEDMAGGPGEQYF
once,TRBJ2-5,TRBV7-9,16,.,TGTGCCAGCAGCCGTTGGGACCAGCCACGAGGGGAGACCCAGTACTTC,CASSRWDQPRGETQYF
.,TRBJ2-1,TRBV28,16,.,TGTGCCAGCACCTCCCCGGGGCCCCGGACCCACAATGAGCAGTTCTTC,CASTSPGPRTHNEQFF
.,TRBJ2-7,TRBV11-2,15,TRBD1,TGTGCCAGCAGCATTACAGGGGATCCCCTCTACGAGCAGTACTTC,CASSITGDPLYEQYF
.,TRBJ2-5,TRBV14,17,TRBD2,TGTGCCAGCAGCCCCTCGACTAGCGGGGGGGCCTGGGGGACCCAGTACTTC,CASSPSTSGGAWGTQYF
once,TRBJ2-1,TRBV4-1,18,TRBD2,TGCGCCAGCAGCCAAGTCGGGGGGAAGCTGCTGTCGTACAATGAGCAGTTCTTC,CASSQVGGKLLSYNEQFF
.,TRBJ2-3,TRBV28,13,.,TGTGCCAGCAGTTTCCAGGTGAGGCCGCCGCTTTATTTT,CASSFQVRPPLYF
.,TRBJ2-2,TRBV19,15,TRBD2,TGTGCCACTAAACCCGTGCGGGAGTGGGTCGGGGAGCTGTTTTTT,CATKPVREWVGELFF
.,TRBJ1-5,TRBV10-3,13,.,TGTGCCATCAGTGCTGAGAGCAATCAGCCCCAGCATTTT,CAISAESNQPQHF
few,TRBJ2-7,TRBV19,13,.,TGTGCCAGTAGTATTTCGGTCACCTACGAGCAGTACTTC,CASSISVTYEQYF
.,TRBJ2-6,TRBV18,16,.,TGTGCCAGCTCACCGTCCAGAGGCTCTGGGGCCAACGTCCTGACTTTC,CASSPSRGSGANVLTF